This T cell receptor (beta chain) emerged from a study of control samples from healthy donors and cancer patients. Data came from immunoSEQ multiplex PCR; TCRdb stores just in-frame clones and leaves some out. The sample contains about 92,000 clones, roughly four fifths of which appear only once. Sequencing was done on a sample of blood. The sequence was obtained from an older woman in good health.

The CDR3 loop is CASSPSQGETQYF. In DNA form, the CDR3 reads TGTGCCAGCAGCCCATCTCAGGGTGAGACCCAGTACTTC. V usage is TRBV7-9 and J usage is TRBJ2-5; tentative D call: TRBD1 (5 bases). CDR1 is SEHNR and CDR2 is FQNEAQ in the germline V gene (reference sequence). The CDR3 runs to 13 residues. The V end was cut by 5 bases, the J end by 5 bases, with 12 bases between.